Below are 20 T cell receptor beta chains sequenced from a single sample in a study of human T cells and chemical hapten exposure. TCRdb processed the RACE reads anew with MiXCR; each CDR3 protein has one entry. Among approximately 90,000 distinct CDR3 sequences listed, around 11% were seen once. Sample time point: patch test 1, 2 weeks after DPC sensitization. Treatment defined: therapeutic diphenylcyclopropenone sensitization with weekly scalp DPC. The material sequenced was whole blood, taken in connection with sensitization to the hapten diphenylcyclopropenone (DPC). These receptors all stem from a woman in her 40s with alopecia areata. Some clones in this sample may be carry-over from other donors' samples.

This clonotype was counted between two and nine times. The rearrangement uses TRBV6-2 or TRBV6-3 and TRBJ2-2; weak D call: TRBD2 (6 bases). V lost 8 bases to trimming and J lost 1 base, with 11 bases between them. The CDR3 loop spans 14 amino acids. Germline V gene lookup returns CDR1 MNHEY and CDR2 SVGEGT. The CDR3, as DNA: TGTGCCAGCTATTGGGGAGGGAACACCGGGGAGCTGTTTTTT. It yields the protein CASYWGGNTGELFF.

The genes are TRBV12-3 or TRBV12-4 and TRBJ2-3; D unclear. The ends were cut back, 3 bases at V and 10 bases at J, with 5 bases in the middle. There are 10 residues in the CDR3. The CDR3 loop reads CASSLNAQYF. The CDR3 bases are TGTGCCAGCAGTTTGAATGCGCAGTATTTT.

This clonotype was picked up a small number of times. V is TRBV7-9 and J is TRBJ2-2; D is perhaps TRBD2 (6 bases). V lost 7 bases and J 4 bases, leaving 19 bases between the germline ends. CDR3 length equals 16 residues. In germline, CDR1 is SEHNR, CDR2 FQNEAQ (reference sequence). The CDR3: CASTELGGSLTGELFF. DNA for the CDR3: TGTGCCAGCACCGAACTTGGGGGGAGCCTCACCGGGGAGCTGTTTTTT.

This clonotype was detected only a few times. The CDR3 region is CASSYSGTKNIQYF. CDR3 nucleotide sequence: TGTGCCAGCAGTTATTCTGGTACGAAAAACATTCAGTACTTC. This chain connects TRBV6-2 or TRBV6-3 to TRBJ2-4; D call uncertain. The ends were cut back, 3 bases at V and 4 bases at J, with 10 bases in the middle. Germline assignment: CDR1 MNHEY and CDR2 SVGEGT. This CDR3 has 14 amino acids.

The genes are TRBV7-3 and TRBJ2-4, with D uncertain. V shed 8 bases and J shed 3 bases, with 11 bases lying between them. There are 13 residues in the CDR3. Germline V gives CDR1 SGHTA, CDR2 FQGTGA. CDR3: CASSQGLKNIQYF. The CDR3 DNA reads TGTGCCAGCTCCCAAGGGCTCAAAAACATTCAGTACTTC. Filled out from reference TRBV7-3 and TRBJ2-4, the complete variable domain reads GAGVSQTPSNKVTEKGKYVELRCDPISGHTALYWYRQSLGQGPEFLIYFQGTGAADDSGLPNDRFFAVRPEGSVSTLKIQRTERGDSAVYLCASSQGLKNIQYFGAGTRLSVL.

This chain joins TRBV11-1 and TRBJ2-3, with a possible D match to TRBD1 (6 bases). V lost 4 bases to trimming and J lost 2 bases, with 16 bases between them. Germline loops: CDR1 SGHAT, CDR2 FQDESV (reference sequence). The CDR3 consists of 16 residues. CDR3: CASSSRGRGFTDTQYF. DNA for the CDR3: TGTGCCAGCAGCTCAAGGGGCAGGGGATTCACAGATACGCAGTATTTT.

This clonotype occurred a few times. V gene TRBV5-1 combines with J gene TRBJ2-7, with TRBD2 matching over 7 bases. Germline-derived CDR1 and CDR2 are SGHRS and YFSETQ. The CDR3 extends over 15 amino acids. With V trimmed by 4 bases and J by 2 bases, 9 bases remained unmatched. The CDR3 loop is CASSGERDYTYEQYF. The CDR3, as DNA: TGCGCCAGCAGCGGGGAGCGGGACTATACCTACGAGCAGTACTTC. The whole variable domain, filled in from reference TRBV5-1 and TRBJ2-7, reads KAGVTQTPRYLIKTRGQQVTLSCSPISGHRSVSWYQQTPGQGLQFLFEYFSETQRNKGNFPGRFSGRQFSNSRSEMNVSTLELGDSALYLCASSGERDYTYEQYFGPGTRLTVT.

The chain has TRBV12-3 or TRBV12-4 and TRBJ2-1; D gene unclear. The CDR3 runs to 13 residues. Trimming stripped 7 bases from V and 2 bases from J, with 9 bases between. DNA for the CDR3: TGTGCCAGCACCCAAAGGGCCTACAATGAGCAGTTCTTC. This translates into CASTQRAYNEQFF.

There are many counts of this clonotype. V usage is TRBV11-2 and J usage is TRBJ1-2, with D perhaps matching TRBD1 (6 bases). Germline assignment: CDR1 SGHAT and CDR2 FQNNGV. Trimming left V 5 bases short and J 2 bases short, with 9 bases between. The CDR3 spans 13 residues. The CDR3 DNA follows: TGTGCCAGCAGCAAGGACAGCAACTATGGCTACACCTTC. It yields the protein CASSKDSNYGYTF.

The DNA of the CDR3 is TGTGCCAGCAGCTCCAGGGTCAGCTATGGCTACACCTTC. This encodes CASSSRVSYGYTF. The chain links TRBV5-4 to TRBJ1-2, with D perhaps TRBD1 (5 bases). Germline CDR1 and CDR2: SGHNT and YYREEE (reference sequence). Trimming cost V 3 bases and J 4 bases, with 10 bases left between them. There are 13 residues in the CDR3.

This chain uses TRBV5-6 with TRBJ2-1, with D hard to call. This CDR3 is built from 14 residues. Germline-derived CDR1 and CDR2 are SGHDT and YYEEEE. V lost 0 bases and J 9 bases, leaving 13 bases between the germline ends. The CDR3 spells CASSLADAWSEQFF. The DNA of the CDR3 is TGTGCCAGCAGCTTGGCCGACGCCTGGAGTGAGCAGTTCTTC.

V and J are TRBV7-9 and TRBJ1-1; no definite D call. The CDR3 has 11 residues. Trimming took 5 bases from V and 6 from J, leaving 7 bases between them. In germline, CDR1 is SEHNR, CDR2 FQNEAQ (reference sequence). CDR3 DNA sequence: TGTGCCAGCAGCGACAAGGCTGAAGCTTTCTTT. This encodes CASSDKAEAFF. Complete variable domain (other parts from reference TRBV7-9 and TRBJ1-1): DTGVSQNPRHKITKRGQNVTFRCDPISEHNRLYWYRQTLGQGPEFLTYFQNEAQLEKSRLLSDRFSAERPKGSFSTLEIQRTEQGDSAMYLCASSDKAEAFFGQGTRLTVV.

This clonotype was found many times. This chain uses TRBV12-3 or TRBV12-4 with TRBJ2-7, with D possibly matching TRBD2 (5 bases). Between the trimmed V and J ends, which lost 1 base and 2 bases, there was a span of 12 bases. The CDR3 spans 15 residues. The CDR3 sequence is CASSLGLLGAYEQYF. The CDR3 bases are TGTGCCAGCAGTTTAGGGTTGCTGGGAGCCTACGAGCAGTACTTC.

Many counts were recorded for this clonotype. Written as DNA, the CDR3 is TGCAGTGCTCTCGAGGCTAGCGGGATTCAAGAGACCCAGTACTTC. It is translated as CSALEASGIQETQYF. The chain carries TRBV20-1 and TRBJ2-5, with 9 positions matching TRBD2. CDR3 length: 15 residues. Looked up from germline, CDR1 is DFQATT and CDR2 is SNEGSKA (reference sequence). J lost 2 bases, V lost 5 bases, and 9 bases had no gene match.

The rearrangement uses TRBV11-1 and TRBJ2-1, with 16 bases that match TRBD2. The J segment lost 2 bases and the V segment lost 2 bases, leaving 3 bases of the junction unmatched. Germline CDR1 SGHAT, CDR2 FQDESV (reference sequence). CDR3 length: 18 residues. The CDR3 loop is CASSLTGLAGGTYNEQFF. The CDR3 coding sequence is TGTGCCAGCAGCTTAACGGGACTAGCGGGAGGGACCTACAATGAGCAGTTCTTC.

This chain connects TRBV7-2 to TRBJ2-3; 13 bases map to TRBD2. Per germline, CDR1 SGHTA and CDR2 FQGNSA. The CDR3 has 17 residues. The V and J ends lost 1 base and 4 bases, in that order; junction bases with no gene match: 5. CDR3 sequence (DNA): TGTGCCAGCAGCTTAGGACTAGCGGGAGGATTTGCAGATACGCAGTATTTT. Protein: CASSLGLAGGFADTQYF.

The chain is built from TRBV6-6 and TRBJ1-1; D is uncertain. The CDR3 has 13 amino acids. V was shortened by 10 bases and J by 4 bases, with 16 bases between the two germline ends. Germline lookup yields CDR1 MNHNY and CDR2 SVGAGI (reference sequence). CDR3: CAIKQTSATEAFF. CDR3 in DNA: TGTGCCATCAAACAGACCTCCGCCACTGAAGCTTTCTTT.

The V and J genes are TRBV28 and TRBJ2-1, with D possibly TRBD2 on 7 matching bases. Germline V gene sequence: CDR1 MDHEN, CDR2 SYDVKM. This CDR3 is 13 amino acids long. The V end lost 8 bases, the J end lost 8 bases, and 16 bases lay between the germline ends. CDR3 sequence reads: CASCPGGGDEQFF. The CDR3 DNA follows: TGTGCCAGCTGCCCAGGAGGGGGGGATGAGCAGTTCTTC. Full variable domain (outside the CDR3, taken from reference TRBV28 and TRBJ2-1): DVKVTQSSRYLVKRTGEKVFLECVQDMDHENMFWYRQDPGLGLRLIYFSYDVKMKEKGDIPEGYSVSREKKERFSLILESASTNQTSMYLCASCPGGGDEQFFGPGTRLTVL.

The CDR3 DNA reads TGCGCCAGCAGCTTGGGGGGCAGCCAAGAGACCCAGTACTTC. This translates into CASSLGGSQETQYF. V usage is TRBV5-1 and J usage is TRBJ2-5, with D possibly TRBD1 on 5 matching bases. Looked up from germline, CDR1 is SGHRS and CDR2 is YFSETQ. The CDR3 length is 14 residues. The V and J ends lost 0 bases and 1 base respectively, with 7 bases between them.

This clonotype came up many times. V is TRBV6-5 and J is TRBJ2-4; D call uncertain. The CDR3 has 15 residues. Trimming pared 2 bases from V and 3 bases from J, leaving 11 bases between. Germline V gives CDR1 MNHEY, CDR2 SVGAGI. CDR3: CASSYGWESKNIQYF. CDR3 nucleotides: TGTGCCAGCAGTTACGGCTGGGAAAGCAAAAACATTCAGTACTTC.